The next 13 T cell receptor beta chains were all read from a single sample in a study of early T cells in non-severe SARS-CoV-2 infection. In TCRdb, the 5' RACE reads were re-called with MiXCR into one record per CDR3 protein. The sample yields some 98,000 distinct CDR3 sequences, 11% seen once. The material sequenced was whole blood. The receptors shown here come from an adult who was a healthcare worker with PCR-confirmed SARS-CoV-2 infection or an uninfected control (not recorded which).

This chain uses TRBV5-1 with TRBJ2-7; 9 nucleotides align to TRBD1. The junction had 4 bases not matched to a gene; V was cut back by 1 base and J by 5 bases. The length of the CDR3 is 14 residues. CDR1 is SGHRS and CDR2 is YFSETQ in the germline V gene. CDR3 in amino acids: CASSLRTGDNEQYF. CDR3 DNA: TGCGCCAGCAGCTTGCGGACAGGGGATAACGAGCAGTACTTC.

In this sample, this clonotype turned up many times. V usage is TRBV5-1 and J usage is TRBJ1-5; tentative D call: TRBD1 (5 bases). The V gene's germline CDR1 is SGHRS and CDR2 YFSETQ. V was clipped by 5 bases and J by 0 bases, with 21 bases between them. The CDR3 has 18 residues. DNA of the CDR3: TGCGCCAGCAGTTCTAGGGTTGAGGGACGAATTAGCAATCAGCCCCAGCATTTT. As protein: CASSSRVEGRISNQPQHF.

This chain joins TRBV28 and TRBJ1-2; 7 positions match TRBD1. The CDR3 is 14 amino acids. Trimming at V came to 10 bases and at J to 4 bases, leaving 12 bases not matched to a gene. Germline V lookup: CDR1 MDHEN, CDR2 SYDVKM. CDR3 amino acids: CAIASPGGGYGYTF. The CDR3 region has the DNA TGTGCCATCGCCTCCCCAGGGGGAGGCTATGGCTACACCTTC.

The rearrangement links TRBV6-5 to TRBJ2-1, with no clear D. The V and J ends lost 7 bases and 3 bases respectively, with 4 bases between them. The CDR3 contains 11 residues. Germline CDR1 MNHEY, CDR2 SVGAGI. The CDR3 coding sequence is TGTGCCAGCAAGGTCTACAATGAGCAGTTCTTC. Translating gives CASKVYNEQFF.

This clonotype was observed a few times. This sequence joins TRBV4-1 and TRBJ2-7; 7 bases fit TRBD1. V lost 4 bases and J lost 5; bases outside the gene matches: 8. Per germline, CDR1 MGHRA and CDR2 YSYEKL. CDR3 length: 14 residues. Here the CDR3 reads CASSRGRGKDEQYF. In DNA, the CDR3 is TGCGCCAGCAGCCGTGGCAGGGGGAAGGACGAGCAGTACTTC.

This clonotype came up many times. This rearrangement joins TRBV6-1 to TRBJ2-5, with D possibly matching TRBD1 (6 bases). The CDR3 is made up of 14 amino acids. Germline CDR1 reads MNHNS; CDR2 reads SASEGT. Trimming pared 2 bases from V and 4 bases from J, leaving 11 bases between. The CDR3 region is CASSERWGLETQYF. For the CDR3, the DNA is TGTGCCAGCAGTGAAAGATGGGGGCTAGAGACCCAGTACTTC.

This clonotype was detected many times. The rearrangement uses TRBV12-3 or TRBV12-4 and TRBJ2-7, with D possibly being TRBD1 or TRBD2 (5 bases each). The V gene lost 6 bases and the J gene lost 4 bases, with 19 bases spanning the gap. This CDR3 contains 15 residues. The CDR3 DNA is TGTGCCAGCAGCCCGGGGCAACCCGGAGGATACGAGCAGTACTTC. As protein: CASSPGQPGGYEQYF.

This clonotype was seen repeatedly, ten times or more. V gene TRBV28 combines with J gene TRBJ2-3, with D perhaps TRBD2 (5 bases). The CDR3 runs to 14 residues. Germline CDR1 is MDHEN and CDR2 is SYDVKM. The ends were cut back, 4 bases at V and 0 bases at J, with 8 bases in the middle. This chain's CDR3 is CASSSRGSTDTQYF. As DNA, the CDR3 is TGTGCCAGCAGTTCTCGGGGAAGCACAGATACGCAGTATTTT. The variable domain in full, with the rest retrieved from reference TRBV28 and TRBJ2-3, is DVKVTQSSRYLVKRTGEKVFLECVQDMDHENMFWYRQDPGLGLRLIYFSYDVKMKEKGDIPEGYSVSREKKERFSLILESASTNQTSMYLCASSSRGSTDTQYFGPGTRLTVL.

CDR3 coding DNA: TGTGCCAGCTCCCCCCCCACGGGGCCCGGGGCCAACGTCCTGACTTTC. It encodes CASSPPTGPGANVLTF. V gene TRBV18 combines with J gene TRBJ2-6; possibly TRBD1 or TRBD2 for D (5 bases each). V lost 6 bases and J lost 4, with 16 bases in between. Germline CDR1 is KGHSH and CDR2 is LQKENI. This CDR3 is 16 amino acids long.

V and J are TRBV6-5 and TRBJ2-6; D is tentatively TRBD1 or TRBD2 (5 bases each). The V gene lost 6 bases and the J gene lost 4 bases, with 10 bases spanning the gap. In germline, CDR1 is MNHEY, CDR2 SVGAGI. The CDR3 runs to 14 residues. CDR3 DNA sequence: TGTGCCAGCAGCCGAGAGGGGGGGGCCAACGTCCTGACTTTC. Translating it yields CASSREGGANVLTF.

The rearrangement uses TRBV28 and TRBJ2-1; 9 bases line up with TRBD1. The V and J ends lost 4 bases and 2 bases, in that order; junction bases with no gene match: 3. Per germline, CDR1 MDHEN and CDR2 SYDVKM. The CDR3 length is 15 residues. Written as DNA, the CDR3 is TGTGCCAGCAGTTCTACAGGGGGCCCCTACAATGAGCAGTTCTTC. It is translated as CASSSTGGPYNEQFF.

This clonotype was recorded a few times. CDR3 sequence: CASSETPTPNQPQHF. DNA for the CDR3: TGTGCCAGCAGTGAGACCCCGACGCCAAATCAGCCCCAGCATTTT. The chain links TRBV2 to TRBJ1-5; D call uncertain. Between the trimmed V and J ends, which lost 3 bases and 4 bases, there was a span of 13 bases. Germline V gives CDR1 SNHLY, CDR2 FYNNEI. This CDR3 comprises 15 residues.

This clonotype appeared many times. The gene calls are TRBV15 and TRBJ1-2; D is unresolved. Deletions cut 3 bases from V and 0 bases from J, with 5 bases between. This CDR3 has 13 residues. Germline V CDR1 and CDR2: LNHNV, YYDKDF (reference sequence). The CDR3: CATSSEPNYGYTF. The CDR3 nucleotides are TGTGCCACCAGCAGCGAACCTAACTATGGCTACACCTTC.